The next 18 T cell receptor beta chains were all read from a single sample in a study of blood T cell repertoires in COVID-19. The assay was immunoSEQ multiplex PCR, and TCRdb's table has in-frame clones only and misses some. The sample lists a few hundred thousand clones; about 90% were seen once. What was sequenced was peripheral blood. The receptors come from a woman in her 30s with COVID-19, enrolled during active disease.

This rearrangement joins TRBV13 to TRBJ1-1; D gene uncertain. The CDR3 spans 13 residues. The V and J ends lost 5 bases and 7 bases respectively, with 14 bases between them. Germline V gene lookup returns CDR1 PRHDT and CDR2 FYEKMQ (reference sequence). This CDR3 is CASSALEGGEAFF. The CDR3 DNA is TGTGCCAGCAGCGCCTTAGAGGGCGGTGAAGCTTTCTTT.

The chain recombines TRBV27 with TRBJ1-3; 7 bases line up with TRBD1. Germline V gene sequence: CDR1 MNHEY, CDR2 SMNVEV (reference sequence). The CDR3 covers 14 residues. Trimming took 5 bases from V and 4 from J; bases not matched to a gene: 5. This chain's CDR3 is CASSMTGRGNTIYF. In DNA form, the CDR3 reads TGTGCCAGCAGTATGACAGGGCGAGGAAACACCATATATTTT.

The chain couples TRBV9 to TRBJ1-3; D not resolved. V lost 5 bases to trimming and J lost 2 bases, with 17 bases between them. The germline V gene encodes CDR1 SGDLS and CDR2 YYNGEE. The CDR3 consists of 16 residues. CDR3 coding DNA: TGTGCCAGCAGTGCCGGGGTTCGAGCCCCTGGAAACACCATATATTTT. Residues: CASSAGVRAPGNTIYF.

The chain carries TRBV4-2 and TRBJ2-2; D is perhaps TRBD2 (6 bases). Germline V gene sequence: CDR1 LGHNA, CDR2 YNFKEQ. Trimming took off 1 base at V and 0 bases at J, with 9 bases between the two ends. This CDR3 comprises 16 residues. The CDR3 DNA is TGTGCCAGCAGCCAAGTCACGGGGGCGAACACCGGGGAGCTGTTTTTT. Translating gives CASSQVTGANTGELFF.

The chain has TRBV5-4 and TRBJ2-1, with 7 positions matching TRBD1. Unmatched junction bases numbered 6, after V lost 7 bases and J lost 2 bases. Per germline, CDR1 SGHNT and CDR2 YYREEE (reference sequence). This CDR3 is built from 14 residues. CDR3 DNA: TGTGCCAGCCTTAGACAGGGAACCTACAATGAGCAGTTCTTC. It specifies CASLRQGTYNEQFF.

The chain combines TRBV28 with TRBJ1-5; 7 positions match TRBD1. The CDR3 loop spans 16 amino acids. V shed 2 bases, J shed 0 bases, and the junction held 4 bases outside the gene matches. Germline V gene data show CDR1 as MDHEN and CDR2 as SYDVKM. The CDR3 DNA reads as TGTGCCAGCAGTTTAGCGGGACAGTCTAGCAATCAGCCCCAGCATTTT. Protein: CASSLAGQSSNQPQHF.

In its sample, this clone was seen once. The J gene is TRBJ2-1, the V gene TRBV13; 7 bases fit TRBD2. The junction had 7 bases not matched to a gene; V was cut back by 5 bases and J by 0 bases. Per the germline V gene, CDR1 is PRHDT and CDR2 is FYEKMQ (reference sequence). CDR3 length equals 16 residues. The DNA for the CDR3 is TGTGCCAGCAGCGGCCCTGGGAGGGTCTCCTACAATGAGCAGTTCTTC. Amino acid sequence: CASSGPGRVSYNEQFF.

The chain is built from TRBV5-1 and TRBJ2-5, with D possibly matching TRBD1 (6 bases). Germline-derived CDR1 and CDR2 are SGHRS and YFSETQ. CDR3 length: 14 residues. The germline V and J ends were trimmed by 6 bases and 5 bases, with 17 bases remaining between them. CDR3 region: CASKESRGDETQYF. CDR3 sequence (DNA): TGCGCCAGCAAGGAGAGCAGGGGTGATGAGACCCAGTACTTC.

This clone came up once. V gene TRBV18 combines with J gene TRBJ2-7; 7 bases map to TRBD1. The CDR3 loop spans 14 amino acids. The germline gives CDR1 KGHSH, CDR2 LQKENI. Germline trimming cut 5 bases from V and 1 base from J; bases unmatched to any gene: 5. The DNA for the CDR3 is TGTGCCAGCTCAACTTCGACAGGGTCCTACGAGCAGTACTTC. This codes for CASSTSTGSYEQYF.

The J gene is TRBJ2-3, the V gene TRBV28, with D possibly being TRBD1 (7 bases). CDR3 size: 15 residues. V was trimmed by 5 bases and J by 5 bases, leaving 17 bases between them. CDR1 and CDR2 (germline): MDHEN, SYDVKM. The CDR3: CASSPQGGLLDTQYF. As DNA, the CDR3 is TGTGCCAGCAGTCCCCAGGGGGGCCTGTTAGATACGCAGTATTTT.

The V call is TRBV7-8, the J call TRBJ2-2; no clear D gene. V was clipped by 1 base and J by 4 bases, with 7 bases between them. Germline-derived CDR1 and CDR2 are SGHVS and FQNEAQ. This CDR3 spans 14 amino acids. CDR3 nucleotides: TGTGCCAGCAGCTTAGACTCTTCCACCGGGGAGCTGTTTTTT. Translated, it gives CASSLDSSTGELFF.

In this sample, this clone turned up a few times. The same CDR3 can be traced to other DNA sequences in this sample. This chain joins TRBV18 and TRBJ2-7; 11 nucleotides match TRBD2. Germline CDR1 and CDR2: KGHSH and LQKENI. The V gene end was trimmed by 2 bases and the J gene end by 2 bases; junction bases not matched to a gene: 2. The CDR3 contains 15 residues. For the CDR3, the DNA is TGTGCCAGCTCACCAACTAGCGGGAGTCCCTACGAGCAGTACTTC. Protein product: CASSPTSGSPYEQYF.

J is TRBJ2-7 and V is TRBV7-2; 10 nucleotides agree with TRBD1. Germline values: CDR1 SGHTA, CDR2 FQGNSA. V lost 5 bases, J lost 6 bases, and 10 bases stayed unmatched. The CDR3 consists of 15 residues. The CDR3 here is CASSINRDRGAEQYF. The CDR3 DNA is TGTGCCAGCAGCATTAACCGGGACAGGGGTGCCGAGCAGTACTTC. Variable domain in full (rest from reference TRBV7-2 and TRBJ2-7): GAGVSQSPSNKVTEKGKDVELRCDPISGHTALYWYRQSLGQGLEFLIYFQGNSAPDKSGLPSDRFSAERTGGSVSTLTIQRTQQEDSAVYLCASSINRDRGAEQYFGPGTRLTVT.

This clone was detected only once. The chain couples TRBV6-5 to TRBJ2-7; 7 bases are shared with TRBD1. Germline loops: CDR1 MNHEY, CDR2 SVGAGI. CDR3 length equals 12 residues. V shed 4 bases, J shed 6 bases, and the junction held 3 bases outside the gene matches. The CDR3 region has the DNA TGTGCCAGCAGTTTCACAGGGGCCGAGCAGTACTTC. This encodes CASSFTGAEQYF.

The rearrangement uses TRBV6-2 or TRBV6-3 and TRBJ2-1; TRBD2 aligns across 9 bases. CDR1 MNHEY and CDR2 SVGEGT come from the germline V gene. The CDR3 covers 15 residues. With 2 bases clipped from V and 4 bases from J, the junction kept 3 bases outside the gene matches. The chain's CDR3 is CASSYLSGGYNEQFF. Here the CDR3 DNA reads TGTGCCAGCAGTTACCTTAGCGGGGGTTACAATGAGCAGTTCTTC.

The CDR3 DNA reads as TGTGCCAGTAGTCGGACAGGAGAATCCTACAATGAGCAGTTCTTC. It encodes CASSRTGESYNEQFF. The V and J genes are TRBV19 and TRBJ2-1, with 7 bases fitting TRBD1. The germline gives CDR1 LNHDA, CDR2 SQIVND (reference sequence). The CDR3 has 15 amino acids. Unmatched junction bases numbered 5, after V lost 5 bases and J lost 1 base.

In DNA form, the CDR3 reads TGTGCCAGCAGCCCCGGACAGGGCGAGACCCAGTACTTC. Residues: CASSPGQGETQYF. The chain is built from TRBV11-2 and TRBJ2-5; TRBD1 matches at 8 bases. The CDR3 sequence is 13 residues long. Germline trimming cut 5 bases from V and 5 bases from J; bases unmatched to any gene: 4. Germline V gene sequence: CDR1 SGHAT, CDR2 FQNNGV.

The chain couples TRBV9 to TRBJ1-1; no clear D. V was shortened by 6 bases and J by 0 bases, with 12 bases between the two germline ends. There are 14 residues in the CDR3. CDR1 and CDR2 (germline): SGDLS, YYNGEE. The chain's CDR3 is CASTRGSLNTEAFF. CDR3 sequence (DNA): TGTGCCAGCACCCGAGGGAGCCTGAACACTGAAGCTTTCTTT.